This T cell receptor beta chain emerged from a study of metastatic and nonmetastatic thyroid tumors. Overall study results and limits: Benign nodules were reported to have significantly lower TCR beta diversity than malignant thyroid tumors, in blood and tumor.

The CDR3 is made up of 14 amino acids. Germline lookup yields CDR1 SGHAT and CDR2 FQNNGV. V shed 6 bases and J 7 bases; nucleotides not matched to a gene: 8. Concerning this clone itself: Its antigen is unidentified.

Authors' data handling: The authors used CDR3 differences across clinicopathological groups to build a distant-metastasis classifier for papillary thyroid cancer. MiXCR was used by TCRdb to re-call the PCR reads. What appears here as the V and J calls and clone size reflects TCRdb's work, not the paper's. The table lists more than 15,000 clones, about 28% of them singletons. No patient received treatment before thyroid surgery. What was sequenced was blood. V usage is TRBV11-2 and J usage is TRBJ2-7; 11 bases are shared with TRBD2. The TCR comes from a female donor with papillary thyroid cancer or a benign thyroid nodule (not recorded which). Some clones in this sample may be carry-over from other donors' samples. The CDR3 sequence: CASRTSGTSREQYF. CDR3 nucleotides: TGTGCCAGCAGGACTAGCGGGACGTCTAGAGAGCAGTACTTC. The complete variable domain, with remaining parts taken from reference TRBV11-2 and TRBJ2-7, reads EAGVAQSPRYKIIEKRQSVAFWCNPISGHATLYWYQQILGQGPKLLIQFQNNGVVDDSQLPKDRFSAERLKGVDSTLKIQPAKLEDSAVYLCASRTSGTSREQYFGPGTRLTVT.